This T cell receptor beta chain was profiled in a study of T cells in Graves' hyperthyroidism and ophthalmopathy. General study points: Most expanded thyroid clonotypes above 0.001 also appeared in blood.

RNA transcripts provided the source from which TCR beta CDR3 regions were amplified. Carried out on the TCR CDR3, a first-round RT-PCR used the HTBI primer set. TCRdb recomputed calls from the multiplex PCR reads with MiXCR, one row per CDR3 protein. There are some 200,000 distinct CDR3 sequences in the sample; approximately 17% occur only once, and roughly 50% lies in the top ten. This CDR3 comprises 15 residues. The germline V and J ends were trimmed by 3 bases and 2 bases, with 14 bases remaining between them. The germline CDR1 and CDR2 sequences are MDHEN and SYDVKM. Patients counted as stable if ophthalmopathy did not develop within 18 months. Among the patients, aged 18 to 65, hyperthyroidism was newly diagnosed and had lasted under 2 months. This clonotype was found a few times. No antigen is known for it.

The sequence was collected from a man aged 50-59 years with Graves' hyperthyroidism. Specimen: blood. The V call is TRBV28, the J call TRBJ2-7, with D possibly matching TRBD2 (6 bases). The CDR3 region is CASSFPQRVPYEQYF. In nucleotides, the CDR3 is TGTGCCAGCAGTTTTCCCCAGCGGGTCCCCTACGAGCAGTACTTC.